Below are 27 T cell receptor beta chains sequenced from a single sample in a study of cytotoxic CD8 clonotypes in ibrutinib-treated CLL. TCRdb's table, derived via immunoSEQ multiplex PCR, lists solely in-frame clones and lacks some. The data contain 85,000 or so clones, about four fifths of them seen just once; the ten biggest clones take up about 4.8%. The material was PBMCs, obtained after 12 months of ibrutinib treatment. These receptor sequences come from a human donor with chronic lymphocytic leukemia.

This sequence joins TRBV5-1 and TRBJ1-2; D unresolved. The CDR3 length is 14 residues. Germline V lookup: CDR1 SGHRS, CDR2 YFSETQ. Deletions cut 3 bases from V and 5 bases from J, with 14 bases between. The CDR3 DNA is TGCGCCAGCAGCTCCGGGCCAGGCCCATATGGCTACACCTTC. Translated, it gives CASSSGPGPYGYTF. Together with reference TRBV5-1 and TRBJ1-2, the CDR3 gives the full variable domain: KAGVTQTPRYLIKTRGQQVTLSCSPISGHRSVSWYQQTPGQGLQFLFEYFSETQRNKGNFPGRFSGRQFSNSRSEMNVSTLELGDSALYLCASSSGPGPYGYTFGSGTRLTVV.

The CDR3 coding sequence is TGTGCCAGCAGCGTAGCCCCGGCGGGGAGGGGGTTGACCGGGGAGCTGTTTTTT. This codes for CASSVAPAGRGLTGELFF. The chain couples TRBV9 to TRBJ2-2; possible D gene TRBD2, 7 bases. The CDR3 runs 18 residues. V shed 0 bases and J shed 5 bases, with 20 bases lying between them. Germline V gene lookup returns CDR1 SGDLS and CDR2 YYNGEE.

J is TRBJ1-3 and V is TRBV19; D perhaps matches TRBD1 (6 bases). This CDR3 is 16 amino acids long. V lost 4 bases, J lost 0 bases, and 13 bases lay in between. Germline V lookup: CDR1 LNHDA, CDR2 SQIVND (reference sequence). CDR3 nucleotide sequence: TGTGCCAGTAGTAGGGGACACCCGATCTCTGGAAACACCATATATTTT. Translating it yields CASSRGHPISGNTIYF.

J is TRBJ2-3 and V is TRBV18; no reliable D call. Germline-derived CDR1 and CDR2 are KGHSH and LQKENI. Trimming shortened V by 1 base and J by 4 bases, and 6 bases separated the two germline ends. CDR3 size: 13 residues. The CDR3 is CASSPQDADTQYF. The CDR3 coding sequence is TGTGCCAGCTCACCACAGGATGCAGATACGCAGTATTTT. Filled out from reference TRBV18 and TRBJ2-3, the complete variable domain reads NAGVMQNPRHLVRRRGQEARLRCSPMKGHSHVYWYRQLPEEGLKFMVYLQKENIIDESGMPKERFSAEFPKEGPSILRIQQVVRGDSAAYFCASSPQDADTQYFGPGTRLTVL.

The chain employs TRBV4-2 and TRBJ2-1; D gene uncertain. The CDR3 consists of 16 residues. V gave up 4 bases and J gave up 7 bases, with 20 bases separating them. Looked up from germline, CDR1 is LGHNA and CDR2 is YNFKEQ. The CDR3 sequence: CASSPRWPELWNEQFF. CDR3 in DNA: TGTGCCAGCAGCCCCAGGTGGCCAGAGCTTTGGAATGAGCAGTTCTTC.

The J gene is TRBJ1-3, the V gene TRBV7-2; D is undetermined. CDR1 SGHTA and CDR2 FQGNSA come from the germline V gene. The germline V and J ends were trimmed by 5 bases and 0 bases, with 11 bases remaining between them. The CDR3 has 15 residues. The CDR3, as DNA: TGTGCCAGCAGCCCCACCCCGAACTCTGGAAACACCATATATTTT. This gives the protein CASSPTPNSGNTIYF.

This clone came up a few times. This chain joins TRBV6-5 and TRBJ2-2; D possibly corresponds to TRBD2 (6 bases). V was shortened by 4 bases and J by 6 bases, with 9 bases between the two germline ends. The CDR3 has 13 amino acids. Germline V gene sequence: CDR1 MNHEY, CDR2 SVGAGI. CDR3 loop: CASSSEGAGELFF. CDR3 bases: TGTGCCAGCAGTTCGGAGGGCGCCGGGGAGCTGTTTTTT.

Comment on this clone: Other nucleotide sequences from this sample produce the same CDR3. This chain uses TRBV5-1 with TRBJ1-4; a weak D match, TRBD1 (5 bases). CDR3 size: 14 residues. The germline CDR1 and CDR2 sequences are SGHRS and YFSETQ. With 0 bases removed from V and 6 bases from J, the gap between germline ends came to 9 bases. This chain's CDR3 is CASSLAGGDEKLFF. The CDR3 DNA reads TGCGCCAGCAGCTTGGCAGGAGGGGATGAAAAACTGTTTTTT. The full variable domain, rest sourced from reference TRBV5-1 and TRBJ1-4, is KAGVTQTPRYLIKTRGQQVTLSCSPISGHRSVSWYQQTPGQGLQFLFEYFSETQRNKGNFPGRFSGRQFSNSRSEMNVSTLELGDSALYLCASSLAGGDEKLFFGSGTQLSVL.

V and J are TRBV7-3 and TRBJ2-1; D is possibly TRBD1 or TRBD2 (5 bases each). The V end lost 3 bases, the J end lost 0 bases, and 9 bases lay between the germline ends. Germline CDR1 reads SGHTA; CDR2 reads FQGTGA. The CDR3 spans 15 residues. The chain's CDR3 is CASSLGVTSYNEQFF. In nucleotides, the CDR3 is TGTGCCAGCAGCTTGGGGGTAACCTCCTACAATGAGCAGTTCTTC.

This clone appeared once. V is TRBV7-2 and J is TRBJ2-2; weak D call: TRBD2 (6 bases). Germline-derived CDR1 and CDR2 are SGHTA and FQGNSA. The ends were cut back, 4 bases at V and 3 bases at J, with 18 bases in the middle. The CDR3 is 17 residues long. The CDR3 here is CASSSIGGTGYTGELFF. The CDR3 DNA follows: TGTGCCAGCAGCTCCATTGGGGGGACGGGCTACACCGGGGAGCTGTTTTTT.

V gene TRBV28 combines with J gene TRBJ1-1; D remains unclear. The CDR3 is made up of 12 amino acids. V was cut by 3 bases and J by 7 bases, with 9 bases left in between. Germline values: CDR1 MDHEN, CDR2 SYDVKM. The CDR3 DNA reads as TGTGCCAGCAGTTTGGATTGGGATGAAGCTTTCTTT. This codes for CASSLDWDEAFF.

J is TRBJ2-7 and V is TRBV5-8; no definite D call. V lost 5 bases and J lost 1, with 13 bases in between. The V gene's germline CDR1 is SGHTS and CDR2 YDEGEE. The CDR3 length is 14 residues. The CDR3 spells CASRKLAGSYEQYF. DNA for the CDR3: TGTGCCAGCAGGAAGCTCGCCGGGTCCTACGAGCAGTACTTC.

This sequence joins TRBV19 and TRBJ1-2, with D possibly matching TRBD1 (5 bases). With 6 bases removed from V and 4 bases from J, the gap between germline ends came to 15 bases. CDR3 length: 14 amino acids. Germline V gene lookup returns CDR1 LNHDA and CDR2 SQIVND (reference sequence). CDR3 DNA sequence: TGTGCCAGTAGCCCGGGAACGAGGGGCTATGGCTACACCTTC. It codes for CASSPGTRGYGYTF.

V and J are TRBV18 and TRBJ2-7, with 7 bases that match TRBD1. This CDR3 contains 15 residues. V was clipped by 6 bases and J by 0 bases; unmatched bases: 8. In germline, CDR1 is KGHSH, CDR2 LQKENI. For the CDR3, the DNA is TGTGCCAGCTCTCCCCGACAGGGTGTCTCCTACGAGCAGTACTTC. This translates into CASSPRQGVSYEQYF.

The rearrangement joins TRBV28 to TRBJ2-5; 10 bases line up with TRBD2. The CDR3 is 18 residues long. Germline CDR1 MDHEN, CDR2 SYDVKM. The junction had 15 bases not matched to a gene; V was cut back by 3 bases and J by 5 bases. DNA for the CDR3: TGTGCCAGCAGTTTTCCTAGCGGGGGTCAAGGGGGAGGGGAGACCCAGTACTTC. Protein sequence: CASSFPSGGQGGGETQYF. The entire variable domain, with the rest obtained from reference TRBV28 and TRBJ2-5, is as follows: DVKVTQSSRYLVKRTGEKVFLECVQDMDHENMFWYRQDPGLGLRLIYFSYDVKMKEKGDIPEGYSVSREKKERFSLILESASTNQTSMYLCASSFPSGGQGGGETQYFGPGTRLLVL.

The gene calls are TRBV4-3 and TRBJ1-2; D gene unclear. Trimming left V 0 bases short and J 4 bases short, with 15 bases between. The CDR3 totals 16 residues. CDR1 LGHNA and CDR2 YSLEER come from the germline V gene. The DNA of the CDR3 is TGCGCCAGCAGCCAAGATTACGCGGGGTTACCCTATGGCTACACCTTC. Its protein is CASSQDYAGLPYGYTF.

This clone was seen a single time. J is TRBJ1-5 and V is TRBV18; tentatively, D is TRBD1 (6 bases). This CDR3 has 15 residues. V was clipped by 5 bases and J by 0 bases, with 11 bases between them. Per germline, CDR1 KGHSH and CDR2 LQKENI. The CDR3 protein is CASSAQGGSNQPQHF. The CDR3 bases are TGTGCCAGCTCAGCACAGGGAGGTAGCAATCAGCCCCAGCATTTT.

Only a few counts were recorded for this clone. This chain's CDR3 is CSASVEETQYF. The CDR3 DNA sequence: TGCAGTGCCAGTGTGGAAGAGACCCAGTACTTC. This chain connects TRBV20-1 to TRBJ2-5; no clear D gene. The length of the CDR3 is 11 residues. CDR1 and CDR2 from the germline V gene are DFQATT and SNEGSKA (reference sequence). V lost 6 bases, J lost 3 bases, and 8 bases lay in between.

The rearrangement joins TRBV5-6 to TRBJ2-3; D not certain. Trimming left V 0 bases short and J 1 base short, with 9 bases between. CDR3 length equals 15 residues. Germline CDR1 and CDR2: SGHDT and YYEEEE. CDR3 sequence: CASSLGSVGTDTQYF. The DNA of the CDR3 is TGTGCCAGCAGCTTGGGAAGTGTGGGCACAGATACGCAGTATTTT.

The chain links TRBV14 to TRBJ1-5; a possible D gene is TRBD1 (5 bases). CDR1 and CDR2 (germline): SGHDN, FVKESK. The CDR3 extends over 17 amino acids. V lost 1 base and J 2 bases, leaving 15 bases between the germline ends. The CDR3 nucleotides are TGTGCCAGCAGCCAAGGTGGGGGGGTTGGGGGCAATCAGCCCCAGCATTTT. Translation gives CASSQGGGVGGNQPQHF.

The V gene is TRBV14, the J gene TRBJ2-3; D is uncertain. The length of the CDR3 is 14 residues. Trimming took off 0 bases at V and 6 bases at J, with 10 bases between the two ends. CDR1 and CDR2 from the germline V gene are SGHDN and FVKESK. The CDR3, as DNA: TGTGCCAGCAGCCAAGATCGAGCCTCCGATACGCAGTATTTT. It yields the protein CASSQDRASDTQYF.

The chain links TRBV9 to TRBJ2-1, with 8 nucleotides matching TRBD2. The CDR3 loop spans 15 amino acids. Trimming took 0 bases from V and 7 from J; bases not matched to a gene: 6. Germline V lookup: CDR1 SGDLS, CDR2 YYNGEE. The CDR3 protein is CASSVGGLGGNEQFF. For the CDR3, the DNA is TGTGCCAGCAGCGTAGGGGGACTAGGCGGTAATGAGCAGTTCTTC.

The V and J genes are TRBV5-4 and TRBJ2-3, with 8 bases fitting TRBD2. Germline V gene sequence: CDR1 SGHNT, CDR2 YYREEE (reference sequence). This CDR3 comprises 17 residues. Trimming removed 0 bases from V and 0 bases from J; junction bases left unmatched: 6. The CDR3 region has the DNA TGTGCCAGCAGCTTGGCGTTAGCGGGAAGGAGCACAGATACGCAGTATTTT. This sequence encodes CASSLALAGRSTDTQYF.

The chain employs TRBV6-5 and TRBJ2-7; 9 bases are a match to TRBD2. Germline assignment: CDR1 MNHEY and CDR2 SVGAGI. The CDR3 consists of 14 residues. V was pared by 7 bases and J by 6 bases, with 10 bases of the junction left unmatched. The CDR3 sequence: CASNRLAGEGEQYF. The CDR3 region has the DNA TGTGCCAGCAACCGCTTAGCGGGAGAGGGCGAGCAGTACTTC.

The rearrangement uses TRBV21-1 and TRBJ2-7; the table's D call, TRBD1, was not checked against the DNA. TRBV21-1 is a pseudogene. The CDR3 loop spans 14 amino acids. The CDR3 DNA sequence: TGTGCCAGCAGCGAAGGCAGGGATTCCAACGAGCAGTACTTC. This gives the protein CASSEGRDSNEQYF.

CDR3 DNA sequence: TGTGCCAGCAGTTACCGATGGACATCCTCTGGAAACACCATATATTTT. Its protein is CASSYRWTSSGNTIYF. The chain joins TRBV6-6 to TRBJ1-3, with a possible D match to TRBD1 (5 bases). Germline V CDR1 and CDR2: MNHNY, SVGAGI (reference sequence). CDR3 length: 16 residues. The V gene lost 2 bases and the J gene lost 0 bases, with 11 bases spanning the gap.

The rearrangement links TRBV18 to TRBJ1-3; possible D gene TRBD1, 5 bases. Deletions cut 3 bases from V and 2 bases from J, with 14 bases between. This CDR3 is built from 16 residues. CDR1 is KGHSH and CDR2 is LQKENI in the germline V gene. DNA for the CDR3: TGTGCCAGCTCACCGGGGGAGGGGCCGCCTGGAAACACCATATATTTT. Its translation is CASSPGEGPPGNTIYF.